This T cell receptor beta chain is from a study of blood T cell repertoires in COVID-19. Study as a whole: Sites across the United States, Italy and Spain contributed samples from acute and convalescent COVID-19. Sources were T cells, B-cell-depleted T cells, or PBMCs; the material itself was cDNA or gDNA.

The CDR3 has 14 amino acids. V was clipped by 3 bases and J by 1 base, with 9 bases between them. Per the germline V gene, CDR1 is SNHLY and CDR2 is FYNNEI. Source study methods: Estimation of nucleated cell counts relied on the amplification of reference gene primers. Clones were sequenced by immunoSEQ multiplex PCR, and TCRdb holds only the in-frame ones, with some missing. V, J and clone size derive from that table, while D and trimming were established from the DNA sequence. The sample lists under 95,000 clones, around nine tenths occurring once. The specimen was peripheral blood. The chain recombines TRBV2 with TRBJ1-1; D gene unclear. The receptor comes from a man in his sixties with acute or convalescent COVID-19. For the CDR3, the DNA is TGTGCCAGCAGTGATAGGTCAGGGAACACTGAAGCTTTCTTT. Protein product: CASSDRSGNTEAFF.